One sample yielded the 26 T cell receptor beta chains listed below, sequenced in a study of cytomegalovirus exposure and HLA in healthy donors. PCR employed 60 Vbeta and 13 Jbeta primers. Sequencing used immunoSEQ multiplex PCR; TCRdb keeps in-frame clones, though not all of them. Seen here are over 150,000 clones, around 80% observed once, and the top ten hold 1%. Sequenced sample: PBMCs. Every receptor here comes from a woman aged 45-65 years in good health and CMV-seropositive.

V and J are TRBV28 and TRBJ1-4, with TRBD1 identical over 10 bases. The length of the CDR3 is 15 residues. From germline, CDR1 is MDHEN and CDR2 SYDVKM. The junction had 3 bases not matched to a gene; V was cut back by 0 bases and J by 8 bases. In DNA form, the CDR3 reads TGTGCCAGCAGTTTATGGGGACAGGGGAGGGAAAAACTGTTTTTT. Translation: CASSLWGQGREKLFF.

The chain carries TRBV4-3 and TRBJ1-2; the match to TRBD1 covers 9 bases. Per the germline V gene, CDR1 is LGHNA and CDR2 is YSLEER. The J segment lost 3 bases and the V segment lost 5 bases, leaving 7 bases of the junction unmatched. The CDR3 is made up of 15 amino acids. CDR3 protein: CASSWGTGSDYGYTF. CDR3 bases: TGCGCCAGCAGCTGGGGGACAGGGTCGGACTATGGCTACACCTTC.

The chain links TRBV9 to TRBJ2-1; TRBD2 might be the D (6 bases). Germline CDR1 is SGDLS and CDR2 is YYNGEE. CDR3 length: 15 residues. The ends were cut back, 3 bases at V and 0 bases at J, with 10 bases in the middle. The CDR3 nucleotides read TGTGCCAGCAGCGCACGTAGCGGCTCCTACAATGAGCAGTTCTTC. Translated, it gives CASSARSGSYNEQFF.

This sequence joins TRBV6-6 and TRBJ1-1; 9 positions agree with TRBD1. This CDR3 spans 15 amino acids. The germline V gene has CDR1 MNHNY and CDR2 SVGAGI (reference sequence). V lost 7 bases and J lost 1; bases outside the gene matches: 7. Here the CDR3 DNA reads TGTGCCAGCACCCCCGCACAGGGGGCGAACACTGAAGCTTTCTTT. Translated: CASTPAQGANTEAFF.

This clone appeared once. J is TRBJ2-7 and V is TRBV29-1, with 8 nucleotides matching TRBD1. There are 19 residues in the CDR3. The ends lost 6 bases at V and 2 bases at J; junction bases unmatched: 24. Germline CDR1 and CDR2: SQVTM and ANQGSEA. The CDR3 coding sequence is TGCAGCGTCCTACCACGGCGGACAGGGTCGTGGTCCAGCACCTACGAGCAGTACTTC. Translation gives CSVLPRRTGSWSSTYEQYF.

This clone was observed a single time. J is TRBJ1-5 and V is TRBV27; no firm D call. This CDR3 is 14 amino acids long. V dropped 6 bases and J dropped 5 bases, with 14 bases sitting between them. CDR1 is MNHEY and CDR2 is SMNVEV in the germline V gene (reference sequence). CDR3 bases: TGTGCCAGCAGGGAGCCGAATTGGGATCAGCCCCAGCATTTT. Its translation is CASREPNWDQPQHF.

The rearrangement joins TRBV27 to TRBJ2-1, with 11 bases matching TRBD2. CDR1 and CDR2 (germline): MNHEY, SMNVEV (reference sequence). The CDR3 is 17 amino acids. J lost 7 bases, V lost 0 bases, and 8 bases had no gene match. DNA of the CDR3: TGTGCCAGCAGTTTATCATTCCTAGCGGGGGGACTGAATGAGCAGTTCTTC. It codes for CASSLSFLAGGLNEQFF.

The chain carries TRBV4-3 and TRBJ1-2; possible D gene TRBD1, 5 bases. V shed 3 bases and J shed 5 bases, with 13 bases lying between them. The germline V gene encodes CDR1 LGHNA and CDR2 YSLEER. This CDR3 region has 14 residues. The CDR3 DNA follows: TGCGCCAGCAGCCAGATGGGGCGTGGGTATGGCTACACCTTC. It encodes CASSQMGRGYGYTF.

The J gene is TRBJ2-7, the V gene TRBV18; perhaps TRBD1 as D (5 bases). CDR3 length: 14 amino acids. Germline V lookup: CDR1 KGHSH, CDR2 LQKENI. V was pared by 6 bases and J by 3 bases, with 15 bases between. The CDR3 loop is CASSLGQTHYEQYF. DNA of the CDR3: TGTGCCAGCTCCCTGGGGCAGACTCACTACGAGCAGTACTTC.

This clone has only one observation. The rearrangement joins TRBV28 to TRBJ1-2; D might be TRBD1 (5 bases). Looked up from germline, CDR1 is MDHEN and CDR2 is SYDVKM. This CDR3 contains 15 residues. V was cut by 7 bases and J by 3 bases, with 18 bases left in between. The CDR3 sequence: CASTLGGLLDYGYTF. In nucleotides, the CDR3 is TGTGCCAGCACCCTTGGGGGACTCCTGGACTATGGCTACACCTTC.

The rearrangement joins TRBV5-1 to TRBJ2-3; 9 bases map to TRBD2. Per the germline V gene, CDR1 is SGHRS and CDR2 is YFSETQ. Germline trimming cut 4 bases from V and 0 bases from J; bases unmatched to any gene: 6. The CDR3 totals 16 residues. CDR3 loop: CASSISSGTSTDTQYF. In DNA, the CDR3 is TGCGCCAGCAGCATCTCTAGCGGGACAAGCACAGATACGCAGTATTTT. Full variable domain (rest looked up from reference TRBV5-1 and TRBJ2-3): KAGVTQTPRYLIKTRGQQVTLSCSPISGHRSVSWYQQTPGQGLQFLFEYFSETQRNKGNFPGRFSGRQFSNSRSEMNVSTLELGDSALYLCASSISSGTSTDTQYFGPGTRLTVL.

This chain uses TRBV25-1 with TRBJ1-2; 8 bases match TRBD1. The trim removed 6 bases at V and 0 bases at J, leaving 3 bases unmatched. The CDR3 length is 14 residues. Germline CDR1 is MGHDK and CDR2 is SYGVNS. The CDR3 nucleotides read TGTGCCAGCAGGGGACAGGAATCTAACTATGGCTACACCTTC. This translates into CASRGQESNYGYTF.

This chain's CDR3 is CASSIAGGVKGEQFF. The CDR3 nucleotides read TGTGCCAGTAGTATAGCCGGGGGGGTAAAAGGTGAGCAGTTCTTC. The chain is built from TRBV19 and TRBJ2-1; 8 nucleotides line up with TRBD2. The V segment lost 1 base and the J segment 9 bases; nucleotides outside the gene matches: 8. CDR3 length: 15 amino acids. In germline, CDR1 is LNHDA, CDR2 SQIVND (reference sequence).

V is TRBV7-2 and J is TRBJ2-7; 8 bases align to TRBD1. The CDR3 length is 17 residues. Germline V CDR1 and CDR2: SGHTA, FQGNSA. J lost 3 bases, V lost 4 bases, and 14 bases had no gene match. Here the CDR3 DNA reads TGTGCCAGCAGCTCACGGACAGGGACTGTGTACCTCTACGAGCAGTACTTC. Protein: CASSSRTGTVYLYEQYF. Complete variable domain (other parts from reference TRBV7-2 and TRBJ2-7): GAGVSQSPSNKVTEKGKDVELRCDPISGHTALYWYRQSLGQGLEFLIYFQGNSAPDKSGLPSDRFSAERTGGSVSTLTIQRTQQEDSAVYLCASSSRTGTVYLYEQYFGPGTRLTVT.

The chain links TRBV6-4 to TRBJ2-7; D possibly corresponds to TRBD2 (5 bases). The CDR3 sequence is 15 residues long. CDR1 MRHNA and CDR2 SNTAGT come from the germline V gene. Deletions cut 10 bases from V and 3 bases from J, with 22 bases between. CDR3 protein: CAKKKPGLSLYEQYF. In DNA form, the CDR3 reads TGTGCCAAGAAGAAGCCCGGACTGTCGCTCTACGAGCAGTACTTC.

The chain combines TRBV5-1 with TRBJ2-1; 9 bases agree with TRBD1. Germline CDR1 is SGHRS and CDR2 is YFSETQ. The junction had 8 bases not matched to a gene; V was cut back by 4 bases and J by 3 bases. The CDR3 is made up of 16 amino acids. The CDR3 here is CASSAAPGQGYNEQFF. CDR3 sequence (DNA): TGCGCCAGCAGCGCCGCCCCGGGACAGGGCTACAATGAGCAGTTCTTC.

The rearrangement uses TRBV5-4 and TRBJ1-2; D gene uncertain. This CDR3 contains 16 residues. In germline, CDR1 is SGHNT, CDR2 YYREEE (reference sequence). V shed 4 bases and J shed 1 base, with 17 bases lying between them. CDR3 nucleotides: TGTGCCAGCAGCCCGCTCCCACAGAAAGTTAACTATGGCTACACCTTC. Encoded protein: CASSPLPQKVNYGYTF. The entire variable domain, with the rest obtained from reference TRBV5-4 and TRBJ1-2, is as follows: ETGVTQSPTHLIKTRGQQVTLRCSSQSGHNTVSWYQQALGQGPQFIFQYYREEENGRGNFPPRFSGLQFPNYSSELNVNALELDDSALYLCASSPLPQKVNYGYTFGSGTRLTVV.

The rearrangement links TRBV4-3 to TRBJ1-2; D not resolved. The CDR3 runs to 17 residues. Looked up from germline, CDR1 is LGHNA and CDR2 is YSLEER. Trimming took off 2 bases at V and 5 bases at J, with 21 bases between the two ends. CDR3 bases: TGCGCCAGCAGCCAAAATTCCTTTCCGCCCCGGGTTTATGGCTACACCTTC. Amino acids: CASSQNSFPPRVYGYTF.

V usage is TRBV7-3 and J usage is TRBJ2-2; a possible D gene is TRBD1 (7 bases). This CDR3 contains 15 residues. CDR1 and CDR2 from the germline V gene are SGHTA and FQGTGA. Deletions cut 3 bases from V and 7 bases from J, with 15 bases between. CDR3 region: CASSFSAGGGGELFF. CDR3 bases: TGTGCCAGCAGCTTCTCGGCAGGGGGAGGCGGGGAGCTGTTTTTT.

The chain couples TRBV5-4 to TRBJ1-4; D not resolved. Germline V CDR1 and CDR2: SGHNT, YYREEE (reference sequence). With 1 base removed from V and 5 bases from J, the gap between germline ends came to 9 bases. The length of the CDR3 is 14 residues. The CDR3 DNA reads as TGTGCCAGCAGCTTGCACAGCGGGAATGAAAAACTGTTTTTT. As protein: CASSLHSGNEKLFF.

Only a few counts were recorded for this clone. V and J are TRBV2 and TRBJ2-5; a weak D match, TRBD2 (5 bases). This CDR3 is 12 amino acids long. Trimming took 7 bases from V and 3 from J, leaving 9 bases between them. In germline, CDR1 is SNHLY, CDR2 FYNNEI. This CDR3 reads CASTSQKETQYF. For the CDR3, the DNA is TGTGCCAGCACTAGCCAAAAAGAGACCCAGTACTTC.

This sequence joins TRBV7-6 and TRBJ2-7, with 10 bases fitting TRBD1. Germline trimming cut 5 bases from V and 5 bases from J; bases unmatched to any gene: 6. Looked up from germline, CDR1 is SGHVS and CDR2 is FNYEAQ. CDR3 length equals 14 residues. This chain's CDR3 is CASSPGTGEDEQYF. CDR3 coding DNA: TGTGCCAGCAGCCCCGGGACAGGGGAGGACGAGCAGTACTTC.

This clone was observed a few times. The chain carries TRBV6-1 and TRBJ2-3; D ambiguous. The germline gives CDR1 MNHNS, CDR2 SASEGT. Trimming took 4 bases from V and 1 from J, leaving 12 bases between them. This CDR3 has 15 amino acids. CDR3 protein: CASSARPQRTDTQYF. The CDR3 DNA sequence: TGTGCCAGCAGTGCCAGGCCCCAGCGCACAGATACGCAGTATTTT.

The chain links TRBV28 to TRBJ2-3; D unresolved. Germline-derived CDR1 and CDR2 are MDHEN and SYDVKM. The CDR3 loop spans 14 amino acids. The V end lost 2 bases, the J end lost 2 bases, and 8 bases lay between the germline ends. CDR3 coding DNA: TGTGCCAGCAGTTTACGGCGGCACACAGATACGCAGTATTTT. Translation: CASSLRRHTDTQYF.

The chain has TRBV11-2 and TRBJ2-7, with a tentative D call TRBD1 (6 bases). CDR3 length: 14 residues. Germline V gene lookup returns CDR1 SGHAT and CDR2 FQNNGV. Trimming left V 6 bases short and J 2 bases short, with 14 bases between. This chain's CDR3 is CASSRQGSPYEQYF. In DNA form, the CDR3 reads TGTGCCAGCAGTCGCCAGGGGAGCCCCTACGAGCAGTACTTC.

This clone is a singleton in its sample. The junction and the germline gene differ at one end; a read error may be behind it. The J gene is TRBJ2-7, the V gene TRBV7-9; D is possibly TRBD1 (6 bases). This CDR3 region has 12 residues. The germline CDR1 and CDR2 sequences are SEHNR and FQNEAQ (reference sequence). The CDR3 region has the DNA TGTTCCAGCAGCCCCAGGGGCCACGAGCAGTACTTC. Its protein is CSSSPRGHEQYF.